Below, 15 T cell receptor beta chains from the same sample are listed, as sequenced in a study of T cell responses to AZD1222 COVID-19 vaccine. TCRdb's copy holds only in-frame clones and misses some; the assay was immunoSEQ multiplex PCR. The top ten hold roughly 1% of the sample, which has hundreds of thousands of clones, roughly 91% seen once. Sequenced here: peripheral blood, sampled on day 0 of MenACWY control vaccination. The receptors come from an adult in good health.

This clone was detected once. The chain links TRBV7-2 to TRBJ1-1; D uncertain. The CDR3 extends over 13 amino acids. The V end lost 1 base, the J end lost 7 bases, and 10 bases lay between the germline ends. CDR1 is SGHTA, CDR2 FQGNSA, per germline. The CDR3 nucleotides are TGTGCCAGCAGCTTAGGGCGCAGGAATGAAGCTTTCTTT. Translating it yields CASSLGRRNEAFF.

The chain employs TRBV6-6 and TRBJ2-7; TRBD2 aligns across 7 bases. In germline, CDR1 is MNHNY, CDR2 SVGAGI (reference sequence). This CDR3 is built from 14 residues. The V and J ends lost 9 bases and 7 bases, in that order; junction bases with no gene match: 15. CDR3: CARRGGGPFGEQYF. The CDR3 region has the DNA TGTGCCAGAAGAGGCGGGGGACCCTTTGGAGAGCAGTACTTC.

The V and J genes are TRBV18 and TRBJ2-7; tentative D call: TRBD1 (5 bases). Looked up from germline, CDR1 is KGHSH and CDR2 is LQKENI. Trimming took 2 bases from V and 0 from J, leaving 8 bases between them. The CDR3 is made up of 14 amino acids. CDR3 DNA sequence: TGTGCCAGCTCACCAAGGGGCTTCTCCTACGAGCAGTACTTC. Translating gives CASSPRGFSYEQYF.

The CDR3 region is CASTSGAHNEQFF. CDR3 sequence (DNA): TGTGCCAGCACTAGCGGGGCCCACAATGAGCAGTTCTTC. This chain joins TRBV12-3 or TRBV12-4 and TRBJ2-1, with 9 bases that match TRBD2. CDR3 length equals 13 residues. V was pared by 7 bases and J by 5 bases, with 3 bases of the junction left unmatched.

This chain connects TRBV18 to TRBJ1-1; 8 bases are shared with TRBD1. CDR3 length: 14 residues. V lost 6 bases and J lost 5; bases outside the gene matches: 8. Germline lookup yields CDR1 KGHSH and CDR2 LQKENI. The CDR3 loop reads CASSRGQGSTEAFF. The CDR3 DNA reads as TGTGCCAGCTCCCGAGGACAGGGTTCGACTGAAGCTTTCTTT.

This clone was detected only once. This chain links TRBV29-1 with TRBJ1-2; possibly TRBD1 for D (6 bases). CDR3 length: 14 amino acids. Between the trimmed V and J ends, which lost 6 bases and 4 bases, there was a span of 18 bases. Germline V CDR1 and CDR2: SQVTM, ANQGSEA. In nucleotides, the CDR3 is TGCAGCGTGAGCTACGACAGGACCCTCTATGGCTACACCTTC. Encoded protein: CSVSYDRTLYGYTF.

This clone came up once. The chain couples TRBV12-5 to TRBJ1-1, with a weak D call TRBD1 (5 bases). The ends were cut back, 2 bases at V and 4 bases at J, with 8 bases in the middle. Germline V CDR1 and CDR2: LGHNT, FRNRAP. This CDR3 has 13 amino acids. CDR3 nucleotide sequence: TGTGCTAGTGGTTTGTTGGGGGGCACTGAAGCTTTCTTT. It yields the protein CASGLLGGTEAFF.

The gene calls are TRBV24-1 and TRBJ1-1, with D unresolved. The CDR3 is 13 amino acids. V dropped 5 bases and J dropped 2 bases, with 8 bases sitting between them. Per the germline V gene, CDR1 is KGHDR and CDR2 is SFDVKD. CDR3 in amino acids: CATSAPPNTEAFF. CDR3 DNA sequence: TGTGCCACCAGTGCCCCCCCTAACACTGAAGCTTTCTTT.

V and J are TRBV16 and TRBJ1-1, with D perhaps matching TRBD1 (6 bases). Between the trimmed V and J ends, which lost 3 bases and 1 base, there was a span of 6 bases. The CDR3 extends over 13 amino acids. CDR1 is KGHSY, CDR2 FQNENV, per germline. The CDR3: CASSQDRNTEAFF. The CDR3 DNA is TGTGCCAGCAGCCAGGACAGGAACACTGAAGCTTTCTTT.

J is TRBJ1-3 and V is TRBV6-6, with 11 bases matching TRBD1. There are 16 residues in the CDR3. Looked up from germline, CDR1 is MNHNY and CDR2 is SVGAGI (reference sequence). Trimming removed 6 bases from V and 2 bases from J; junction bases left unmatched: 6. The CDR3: CASSLSGQGAGNTIYF. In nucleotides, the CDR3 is TGTGCCAGCAGCCTATCGGGACAGGGGGCTGGAAACACCATATATTTT.

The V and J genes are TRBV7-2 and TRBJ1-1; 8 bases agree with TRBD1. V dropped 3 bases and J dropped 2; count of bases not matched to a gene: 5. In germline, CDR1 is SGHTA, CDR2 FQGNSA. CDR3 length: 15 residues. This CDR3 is CASSFRQGQNTEAFF. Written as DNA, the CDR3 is TGTGCCAGCAGCTTCCGACAGGGGCAAAACACTGAAGCTTTCTTT.

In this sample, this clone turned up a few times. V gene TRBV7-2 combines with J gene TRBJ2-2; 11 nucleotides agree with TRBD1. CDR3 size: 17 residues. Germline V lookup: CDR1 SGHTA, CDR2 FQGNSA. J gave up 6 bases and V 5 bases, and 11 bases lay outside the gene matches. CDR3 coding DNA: TGTGCCAGCAGCCTGACGTGGGACAGGGGGAAGGCCGGGGAGCTGTTTTTT. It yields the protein CASSLTWDRGKAGELFF.

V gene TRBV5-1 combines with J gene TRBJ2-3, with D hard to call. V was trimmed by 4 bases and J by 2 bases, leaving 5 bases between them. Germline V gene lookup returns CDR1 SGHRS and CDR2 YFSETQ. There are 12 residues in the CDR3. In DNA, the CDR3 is TGCGCCAGCAGCGGGGACACAGATACGCAGTATTTT. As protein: CASSGDTDTQYF. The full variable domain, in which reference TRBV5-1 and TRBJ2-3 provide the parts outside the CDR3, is KAGVTQTPRYLIKTRGQQVTLSCSPISGHRSVSWYQQTPGQGLQFLFEYFSETQRNKGNFPGRFSGRQFSNSRSEMNVSTLELGDSALYLCASSGDTDTQYFGPGTRLTVL.

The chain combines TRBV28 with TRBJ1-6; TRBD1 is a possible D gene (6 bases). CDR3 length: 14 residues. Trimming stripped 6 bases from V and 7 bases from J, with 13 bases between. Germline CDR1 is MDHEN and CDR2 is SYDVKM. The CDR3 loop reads CASRAHRVNSPLHF. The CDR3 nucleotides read TGTGCCAGCAGGGCACACAGGGTGAATTCACCCCTCCACTTT.

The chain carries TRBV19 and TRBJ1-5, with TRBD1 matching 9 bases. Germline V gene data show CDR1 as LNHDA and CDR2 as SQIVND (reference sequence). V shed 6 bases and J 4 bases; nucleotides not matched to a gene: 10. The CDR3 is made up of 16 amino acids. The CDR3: CASRILDDRGNQPQHF. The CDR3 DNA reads TGTGCCAGTAGGATCCTTGACGACAGGGGGAATCAGCCCCAGCATTTT. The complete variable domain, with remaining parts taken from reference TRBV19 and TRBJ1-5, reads DGGITQSPKYLFRKEGQNVTLSCEQNLNHDAMYWYRQDPGQGLRLIYYSQIVNDFQKGDIAEGYSVSREKKESFPLTVTSAQKNPTAFYLCASRILDDRGNQPQHFGDGTRLSIL.